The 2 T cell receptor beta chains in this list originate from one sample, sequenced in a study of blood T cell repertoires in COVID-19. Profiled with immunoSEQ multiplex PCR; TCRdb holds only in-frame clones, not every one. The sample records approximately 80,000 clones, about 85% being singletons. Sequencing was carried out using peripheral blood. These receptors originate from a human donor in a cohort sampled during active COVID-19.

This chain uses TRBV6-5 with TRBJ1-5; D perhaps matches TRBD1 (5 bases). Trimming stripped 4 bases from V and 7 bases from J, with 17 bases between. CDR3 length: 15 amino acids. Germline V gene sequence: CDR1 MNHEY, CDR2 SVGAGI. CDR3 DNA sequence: TGTGCCAGCAGTTCCCTAGTAGGGGAGGAGCAGCCCCAGCATTTT. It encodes CASSSLVGEEQPQHF.

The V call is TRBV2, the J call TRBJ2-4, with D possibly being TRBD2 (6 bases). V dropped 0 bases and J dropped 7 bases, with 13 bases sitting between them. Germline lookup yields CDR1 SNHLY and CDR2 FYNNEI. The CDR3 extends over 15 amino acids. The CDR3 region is CASSEARIGRNIQYF. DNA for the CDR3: TGTGCCAGCAGTGAAGCGCGGATAGGGAGGAACATTCAGTACTTC.